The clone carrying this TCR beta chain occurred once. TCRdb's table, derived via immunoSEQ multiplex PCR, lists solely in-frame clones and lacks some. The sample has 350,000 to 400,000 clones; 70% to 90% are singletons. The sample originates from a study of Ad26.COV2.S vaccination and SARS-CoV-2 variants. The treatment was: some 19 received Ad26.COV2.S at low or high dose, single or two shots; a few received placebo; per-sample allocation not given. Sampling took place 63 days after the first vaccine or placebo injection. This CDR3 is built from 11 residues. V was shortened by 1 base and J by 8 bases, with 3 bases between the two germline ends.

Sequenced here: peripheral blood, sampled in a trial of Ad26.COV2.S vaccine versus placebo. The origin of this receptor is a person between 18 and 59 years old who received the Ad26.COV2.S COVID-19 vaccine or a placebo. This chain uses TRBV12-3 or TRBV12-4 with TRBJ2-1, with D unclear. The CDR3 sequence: CASSLGDEQFF. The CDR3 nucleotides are TGTGCCAGCAGTTTAGGGGATGAGCAGTTCTTC.